This TCR beta chain was profiled in a study of blood T cell repertoires in COVID-19. Sequencing was performed with immunoSEQ multiplex PCR; in TCRdb, only in-frame clones are kept and a portion is missing. This table holds 200,000 to 300,000 clones, over 80% found once. This clone was counted a few times. V shed 5 bases and J 0 bases; nucleotides not matched to a gene: 10. The CDR3 covers 18 residues. Germline V CDR1 and CDR2: MNHNY, SVGAGI (reference sequence). The J gene is TRBJ1-6, the V gene TRBV6-6, with 7 bases lining up with TRBD1. Source material: peripheral blood. The sequence came from a woman aged 55-70 years with active or convalescent COVID-19. The CDR3 nucleotides read TGTGCCAGCAGTCCAATCCGGACAGGAAGCTCCTATAATTCACCCCTCCACTTT. Encoded protein: CASSPIRTGSSYNSPLHF.